A selection of T cell receptor beta chains follows, all from one sample in a study of blood T cells in healthy people across ages. TCRdb reprocessed the 5' RACE reads via MiXCR and lists one record per CDR3 protein. The sample contains some 1.4 million distinct CDR3 sequences, 42% of which appear only once. The specimen was blood. Source of these receptors: a woman aged 18-29 years in good health. Both conserved end residues are part of each CDR3. The D gene is left open where the match is weak. A clone size is listed for some rows: how often the clone was seen (once, few, many), or a class if it is expanded.

>TRBD2|few|TRBJ2-7|TRBV5-1
TGCGCCAGCAGGGGAGAGGGGACTAGCGTATACGAGCAGTACTTC
CASRGEGTSVYEQYF
>NA|NA|TRBJ2-7|TRBV20-1
TGCAGTGCTAGACAGGACGTGAGCTACGAGCAGTACTTC
CSARQDVSYEQYF
>TRBD1|once|TRBJ1-5|TRBV2
TGCGCCAGCAGAGCCGGACAGGGTTTAGGAAATGAGCCCCAGCATTTT
CASRAGQGLGNEPQHF
>NA|NA|TRBJ1-4|TRBV5-1
TGCGCCAGCAGCTCCGGAGGTGACAGGAGTGAAAAACTGTTTTTT
CASSSGGDRSEKLFF
>TRBD1|NA|TRBJ2-7|TRBV6-1
TGTGCCAGCAGTGGAGCCGGGACAGCTTCCTACGAGCAGTACTTC
CASSGAGTASYEQYF
>NA|few|TRBJ2-3|TRBV6-1
TGTGCCACCCAGATCGCGGGCCCAGATACGCAGTATTTT
CATQIAGPDTQYF
>TRBD1|once|TRBJ1-1|TRBV7-8
TGTGCCAGCAGTCTCCCACTCACAGGGGCGAACACTGAAGCTTTCTTT
CASSLPLTGANTEAFF
>NA|few|TRBJ2-1|TRBV6-5
TGTGCCAGCAGTCTTAATAGGGATGAGCAGTTCTTC
CASSLNRDEQFF
>TRBD2|few|TRBJ2-1|TRBV5-1
TGCGCCCGACGACCCGGGAGGACCACCCGCTCCTACAATGAGCAGTTCTTC
CARRPGRTTRSYNEQFF
>NA|NA|TRBJ2-7|TRBV14
TGTGCCAGCAGCCAAGATGAAGGGGGACGGGAATACGAGCAGTACTTC
CASSQDEGGREYEQYF
>NA|NA|TRBJ2-1|TRBV10-3
TGTGCCATCAGTGGAGGGGGGAACTCCTACAATGAGCAGTTCTTC
CAISGGGNSYNEQFF
>TRBD2|few|TRBJ2-3|TRBV5-1
TGCGCCAGCAGCATGGAGAGCGGGGGGGCCACAGATACGCAGTATTTT
CASSMESGGATDTQYF
>NA|few|TRBJ2-3|TRBV4-1
TGCGCCAGCAGCCAAGATCGCGGCAGGTTAACAGATACGCAGTATTTT
CASSQDRGRLTDTQYF
>TRBD2|NA|TRBJ2-3|TRBV7-2
TGTGCCAGCAGCTCTAGCGGGAAGGTTGCAGATACGCAGTATTTT
CASSSSGKVADTQYF